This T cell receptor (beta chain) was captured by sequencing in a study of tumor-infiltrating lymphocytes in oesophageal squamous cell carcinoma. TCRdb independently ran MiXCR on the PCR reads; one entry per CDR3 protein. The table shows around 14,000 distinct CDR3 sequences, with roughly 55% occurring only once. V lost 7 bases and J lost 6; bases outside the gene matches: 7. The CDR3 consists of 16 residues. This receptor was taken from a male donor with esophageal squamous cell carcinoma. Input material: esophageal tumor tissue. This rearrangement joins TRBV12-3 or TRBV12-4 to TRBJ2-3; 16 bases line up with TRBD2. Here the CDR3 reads CASTQGLAGGIDTQYF. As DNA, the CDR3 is TGTGCCAGCACTCAGGGACTAGCGGGAGGGATCGATACGCAGTATTTT.